The next 15 T cell receptor beta chains were all read from a single sample in a study of T-cell reconstitution after alpha-beta-depleted transplantation in children. Preparing the TCRbeta library involved the use of unique molecular identifiers. A single record per CDR3 protein comes from TCRdb applying MiXCR to the PCR reads. The sample gives fewer than 750,000 distinct CDR3 sequences, 25% to 30% of which show up once; about 35% is in the top ten. The starting material was PBMCs, obtained before TCRalphabeta/CD19-depleted stem cell transplant. These TCRs come from a boy less than two years old with Wiskott-Aldrich syndrome, due to receive a stem cell transplant.

The rearrangement links TRBV5-4 to TRBJ2-3, with D possibly called TRBD1 or TRBD2 (5 bases each). V was pared by 3 bases and J by 2 bases, with 10 bases between. Germline CDR1 reads SGHNT; CDR2 reads YYREEE (reference sequence). There are 14 residues in the CDR3. The DNA for the CDR3 is TGTGCCAGCAGCTCGGGACCCACCACAGATACGCAGTATTTT. As protein: CASSSGPTTDTQYF.

V is TRBV15 and J is TRBJ2-1, with 13 bases that match TRBD2. V trimming: 1 base; J trimming: 6 bases; junction bases outside the gene matches: 0. Germline assignment: CDR1 LNHNV and CDR2 YYDKDF (reference sequence). The CDR3 length is 15 residues. The CDR3 protein is CATSRGLAGGNEQFF. The DNA for the CDR3 is TGTGCCACCAGCAGAGGACTAGCGGGAGGCAATGAGCAGTTCTTC. The whole variable domain, remainder taken from reference TRBV15 and TRBJ2-1, is DAMVIQNPRYQVTQFGKPVTLSCSQTLNHNVMYWYQQKSSQAPKLLFHYYDKDFNNEADTPDNFQSRRPNTSFCFLDIRSPGLGDTAMYLCATSRGLAGGNEQFFGPGTRLTVL.

The chain is built from TRBV5-1 and TRBJ1-2, with 11 nucleotides matching TRBD1. V trimming: 4 bases; J trimming: 8 bases; junction bases outside the gene matches: 7. This CDR3 spans 14 amino acids. CDR1 is SGHRS, CDR2 YFSETQ, per germline. This CDR3 is CASSPGQGVGGYTF. The CDR3 DNA sequence: TGCGCCAGCAGCCCGGGACAGGGGGTAGGCGGCTACACCTTC. Together with reference TRBV5-1 and TRBJ1-2, the CDR3 gives the full variable domain: KAGVTQTPRYLIKTRGQQVTLSCSPISGHRSVSWYQQTPGQGLQFLFEYFSETQRNKGNFPGRFSGRQFSNSRSEMNVSTLELGDSALYLCASSPGQGVGGYTFGSGTRLTVV.

This clonotype has only a few counts. V gene TRBV11-3 combines with J gene TRBJ2-1, with D hard to call. This CDR3 is 13 amino acids long. Germline V lookup: CDR1 SGHNT, CDR2 YENEEA. V dropped 5 bases and J dropped 7 bases, with 12 bases sitting between them. The CDR3 region is CASSPSQRNEQFF. As DNA, the CDR3 is TGTGCCAGCAGCCCATCCCAGAGAAATGAGCAGTTCTTC.

The table lists this clonotype with a count of one. The rearrangement links TRBV5-1 to TRBJ2-2; 8 bases align to TRBD1. The junction had 7 bases not matched to a gene; V was cut back by 3 bases and J by 6 bases. This CDR3 has 15 amino acids. Germline CDR1 SGHRS, CDR2 YFSETQ. As DNA, the CDR3 is TGCGCCAGCAGCTCCTCAGGGGGCCTAGCCGGGGAGCTGTTTTTT. Protein: CASSSSGGLAGELFF.

This clonotype has a handful of counts. The chain combines TRBV5-1 with TRBJ2-2; possibly TRBD1 for D (6 bases). This CDR3 contains 15 residues. Germline assignment: CDR1 SGHRS and CDR2 YFSETQ. Trimming stripped 6 bases from V and 7 bases from J, with 19 bases between. The CDR3 reads CASTPHRAPLGELFF. In DNA form, the CDR3 reads TGCGCCAGCACTCCGCACAGGGCTCCGCTCGGGGAGCTGTTTTTT.

Only a few counts were recorded for this clonotype. CDR3 region: CSQAVDTQYF. As DNA, the CDR3 is TGCAGCCAGGCTGTAGATACGCAGTATTTT. The V gene is TRBV20-1, the J gene TRBJ2-3; D gene unclear. Germline CDR1 reads DFQATT; CDR2 reads SNEGSKA (reference sequence). The CDR3 is 10 amino acids.

This chain connects TRBV29-1 to TRBJ2-5; 10 bases agree with TRBD2. The germline V gene has CDR1 SQVTM and CDR2 ANQGSEA. The CDR3 runs 15 residues. J gave up 2 bases and V 6 bases, and 9 bases lay outside the gene matches. CDR3 protein: CSVTDGLAAQETQYF. The CDR3 DNA follows: TGCAGCGTGACGGACGGACTAGCGGCTCAAGAGACCCAGTACTTC.

The chain links TRBV20-1 to TRBJ1-1; 7 nucleotides align to TRBD1. Germline CDR1 DFQATT, CDR2 SNEGSKA (reference sequence). CDR3 length equals 13 residues. J was trimmed by 9 bases and V by 0 bases; bases with no gene match: 7. Written as DNA, the CDR3 is TGCAGTGCTAGAGATCGGAGGAGGGGGCAAGCTTTCTTT. Its translation: CSARDRRRGQAFF.

This clonotype appeared a few times. This sequence joins TRBV20-1 and TRBJ1-1; no firm D call. The germline CDR1 and CDR2 sequences are DFQATT and SNEGSKA (reference sequence). V lost 7 bases and J 3 bases, leaving 18 bases between the germline ends. This CDR3 has 14 residues. For the CDR3, the DNA is TGCAGTGTCCGAAGCCGGGTGCGACACACTGAAGCTTTCTTT. This gives the protein CSVRSRVRHTEAFF.

The CDR3 nucleotides are TGTGCCAGCAGTTCAGGGCTAGCCCAGTTCTTC. Its translation is CASSSGLAQFF. The rearrangement links TRBV27 to TRBJ2-1; D may correspond to TRBD1 or TRBD2 (5 bases each). The CDR3 sequence is 11 residues long. V lost 4 bases, J lost 13 bases, and 11 bases lay in between. CDR1 MNHEY and CDR2 SMNVEV come from the germline V gene (reference sequence).

The chain has TRBV4-2 and TRBJ2-7; TRBD2 aligns across 14 bases. The V gene's germline CDR1 is LGHNA and CDR2 YNFKEQ. The CDR3 consists of 19 residues. After removal of 4 bases from V and 1 base from J, the junction contained 12 bases not matched to a gene. The CDR3 sequence: CASSPAPGTSGSRSYEQYF. Here the CDR3 DNA reads TGTGCCAGCAGCCCGGCGCCTGGGACTAGCGGGAGCCGTTCCTACGAGCAGTACTTC.

For the CDR3, the DNA is TGTGCCAGCAGCCAAGATACCGGTTCCAATCAGCCCCAGCATTTT. Protein: CASSQDTGSNQPQHF. This rearrangement joins TRBV3-1 to TRBJ1-5; D is ambiguous. This CDR3 is built from 15 residues. V lost 0 bases and J lost 3, with 9 bases in between. Germline-derived CDR1 and CDR2 are LGHDT and YNNKEL (reference sequence). Drawing the rest from reference TRBV3-1 and TRBJ1-5, the complete variable domain is DTAVSQTPKYLVTQMGNDKSIKCEQNLGHDTMYWYKQDSKKFLKIMFSYNNKELIINETVPNRFSPKSPDKAHLNLHINSLELGDSAVYFCASSQDTGSNQPQHFGDGTRLSIL.

This clonotype was observed a few times. The J gene is TRBJ1-1, the V gene TRBV5-1; 8 bases are shared with TRBD1. V lost 0 bases to trimming and J lost 3 bases; unmatched junction nucleotides: 1. This CDR3 comprises 14 residues. Germline V CDR1 and CDR2: SGHRS, YFSETQ. For the CDR3, the DNA is TGCGCCAGCAGCTTGGACAGGGGGGACACTGAAGCTTTCTTT. This encodes CASSLDRGDTEAFF.

The genes are TRBV11-2 and TRBJ1-6; D may be TRBD1 (5 bases). The germline V gene encodes CDR1 SGHAT and CDR2 FQNNGV. Trimming shortened V by 2 bases and J by 5 bases, and 13 bases separated the two germline ends. There are 16 residues in the CDR3. The CDR3 protein is CASSLRGWGDNSPLHF. CDR3 in DNA: TGTGCCAGCAGCTTACGGGGTTGGGGGGATAATTCACCCCTCCACTTT.